The clone carrying this T cell receptor (beta chain) was recorded a few times. The data stem from a study of blood T cell repertoires in COVID-19. As for the study in general: The United States, Italy and Spain provided the acute and convalescent COVID-19 samples. Sample material is recorded as cDNA or gDNA derived from T cells, B-cell-depleted T cells, or PBMCs.

The junction had 3 bases not matched to a gene; V was cut back by 6 bases and J by 3 bases. Germline V gene data show CDR1 as MDHEN and CDR2 as SYDVKM. CDR3 length: 13 residues. Per the original data handling: It was from reference gene primer amplification that nucleated cell counts were estimated. Here immunoSEQ multiplex PCR was the method, and the copy in TCRdb shows in-frame clones only, minus some. V, J and clone size are taken as reported in that table, and D and trimming were inferred from the DNA itself. Of roughly 100,000 clones listed, roughly four fifths are singletons. Material: peripheral blood. This receptor was identified in a woman older than 75 with acute or convalescent COVID-19. V gene TRBV28 combines with J gene TRBJ1-1; the match to TRBD1 covers 8 bases. The CDR3 region has the DNA TGTGCCAGCAGACCGACAGGGGACACTGAAGCTTTCTTT. Its translation: CASRPTGDTEAFF.